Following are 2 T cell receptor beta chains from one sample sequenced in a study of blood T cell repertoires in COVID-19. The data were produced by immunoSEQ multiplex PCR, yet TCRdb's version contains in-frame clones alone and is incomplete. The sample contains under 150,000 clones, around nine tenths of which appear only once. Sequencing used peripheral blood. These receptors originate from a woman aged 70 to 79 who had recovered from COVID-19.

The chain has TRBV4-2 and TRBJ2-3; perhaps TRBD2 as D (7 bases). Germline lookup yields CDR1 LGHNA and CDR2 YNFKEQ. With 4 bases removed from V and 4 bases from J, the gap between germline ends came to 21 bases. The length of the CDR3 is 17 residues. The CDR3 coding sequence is TGTGCCAGCAGCCTCACCGTAGGGGGGGGCCTCCCAGATACGCAGTATTTT. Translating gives CASSLTVGGGLPDTQYF.

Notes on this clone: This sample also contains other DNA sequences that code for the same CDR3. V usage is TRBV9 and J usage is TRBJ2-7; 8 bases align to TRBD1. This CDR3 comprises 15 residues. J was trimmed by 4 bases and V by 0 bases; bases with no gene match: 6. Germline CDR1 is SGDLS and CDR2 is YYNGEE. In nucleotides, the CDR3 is TGTGCCAGCAGCGTAGGGGGGCAGGGGGCTTACGAGCAGTACTTC. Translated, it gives CASSVGGQGAYEQYF.